Listed below are T cell receptor beta chains from one sample, sequenced in a study of early T cells in non-severe SARS-CoV-2 infection. TCRdb redid the calling of the 5' RACE reads with MiXCR, one entry per CDR3 protein. The repertoire includes around 40,000 distinct CDR3 sequences, about a tenth of them detected once, and roughly 10% sits in the top ten. Sequencing was carried out using whole blood. All receptors derive from an adult who was a healthcare worker with PCR-confirmed SARS-CoV-2 infection or an uninfected control (not recorded which). Each CDR3 is given with its conserved first and last residue. The order of the fields is J gene, V gene, clone size, CDR3 protein. Where a row states a size, it is once, few, many or the class of an expanded clone; other rows omit it.

J: TRBJ2-2; V: TRBV9; size: many; CDR3: CASSVVAGGLTGELFF
J: TRBJ1-5; V: TRBV12-3/TRBV12-4; size: .; CDR3: CASSSDAIQPQHF
J: TRBJ1-1; V: TRBV5-4; size: many; CDR3: CATRTGGGRITEAFF
J: TRBJ2-5; V: TRBV18; size: many; CDR3: CASSPGTEEETQYF
J: TRBJ2-5; V: TRBV2; size: many; CDR3: CASSGTSGGTARTQYF
J: TRBJ1-6; V: TRBV25-1; size: few; CDR3: CASSPPGGIWSPLHF
J: TRBJ1-2; V: TRBV7-2; size: few; CDR3: CASSSKGTYFYGYTF
J: TRBJ2-1; V: TRBV20-1; size: many; CDR3: CSARDRAGATGEQFF
J: TRBJ2-7; V: TRBV12-5; size: few; CDR3: CASGLPQVPYEQYF
J: TRBJ1-6; V: TRBV5-6; size: many; CDR3: CASSLPQGWSSSPLHF
J: TRBJ2-5; V: TRBV7-6; size: few; CDR3: CASSSGLSQETQYF
J: TRBJ2-3; V: TRBV9; size: .; CDR3: CASSVGLNTDTQYF
J: TRBJ1-5; V: TRBV10-2; size: many; CDR3: CASSGRENQPQHF
J: TRBJ2-5; V: TRBV29-1; size: many; CDR3: CSAHAARETQYF
J: TRBJ1-1; V: TRBV7-6; size: many; CDR3: CASSSDSNTEAFF
J: TRBJ1-1; V: TRBV30; size: few; CDR3: CARTRAANTEAFF
J: TRBJ1-4; V: TRBV27; size: .; CDR3: CASSLNPGTANEKLFF
J: TRBJ2-1; V: TRBV6-5; size: .; CDR3: CASSYEGQGRGHEQFF
J: TRBJ1-5; V: TRBV29-1; size: .; CDR3: CSVATGTHQPQHF
J: TRBJ2-3; V: TRBV7-9; size: .; CDR3: CASLKGAWTDTQYF
J: TRBJ1-2; V: TRBV7-2; size: .; CDR3: CASSTGQGQGYTF
J: TRBJ2-3; V: TRBV12-3/TRBV12-4; size: .; CDR3: CASSLGGGFTDTQYF
J: TRBJ2-3; V: TRBV29-1; size: .; CDR3: CSAPTGSDTQYF
J: TRBJ2-3; V: TRBV12-3/TRBV12-4; size: many; CDR3: CASSRTSGNTDTQYF
J: TRBJ2-7; V: TRBV20-1; size: .; CDR3: CSALRDGSYEQYF
J: TRBJ1-2; V: TRBV27; size: .; CDR3: CASSSTGVAGYTF
J: TRBJ1-5; V: TRBV7-8; size: many; CDR3: CASSPRAGTGNNQPQHF
J: TRBJ2-3; V: TRBV7-2; size: medium-sized; CDR3: CATKGTASTDTQYF
J: TRBJ2-1; V: TRBV15; size: few; CDR3: CATSRVGGGASYNEQFF
J: TRBJ2-5; V: TRBV11-2; size: .; CDR3: CASSYRTAGPGETQYF
J: TRBJ2-2; V: TRBV9; size: .; CDR3: CASSLGAGGRNTGEQFF
J: TRBJ1-1; V: TRBV4-3; size: few; CDR3: CASSQDRVAGGAFF
J: TRBJ2-1; V: TRBV14; size: few; CDR3: CASSQNRGGGNEQFF
J: TRBJ2-1; V: TRBV18; size: few; CDR3: CASSPPGRGNYNEQFF
J: TRBJ2-3; V: TRBV6-4; size: few; CDR3: CASSELASSDTQYF
J: TRBJ2-5; V: TRBV11-3; size: many; CDR3: CASSRTDVETQYF
J: TRBJ1-2; V: TRBV7-8; size: many; CDR3: CASSPVQAAFYGYTF
J: TRBJ1-4; V: TRBV4-2; size: .; CDR3: CASSQPNLRGNEKLFF
J: TRBJ2-3; V: TRBV11-3; size: .; CDR3: CASSFDRGTDTQYF
J: TRBJ2-2; V: TRBV11-2; size: many; CDR3: CASSSTRGATGELFF
J: TRBJ2-1; V: TRBV12-3/TRBV12-4; size: many; CDR3: CASKNPGDHEQFF
J: TRBJ2-4; V: TRBV3-1; size: once; CDR3: CASSQGEAKNIQHF
J: TRBJ2-5; V: TRBV2; size: many; CDR3: CASIRGGPVVQETQYF
J: TRBJ2-6; V: TRBV19; size: .; CDR3: CASSIAGAGANVLTF
J: TRBJ1-5; V: TRBV5-5; size: many; CDR3: CASSFQSGQPQHF
J: TRBJ2-2; V: TRBV27; size: .; CDR3: CASSLFVNMNTGELFF
J: TRBJ2-2; V: TRBV6-1; size: few; CDR3: CAILTGANTGELFF
J: TRBJ1-4; V: TRBV4-3; size: few; CDR3: CASSLEMGMVNEKLFF